The clone carrying this TCR beta chain was seen repeatedly, ten times or more. Antigen specificity is unknown. TCRdb's copy holds only in-frame clones and misses some; the assay was immunoSEQ multiplex PCR. The sample holds around 1 million clones, 60% to 85% seen once. This entry is derived from a study of shared clonotypes between healthy human individuals. Study results and caveats: Clonotype sharing among the donors was expected to vary with sequencing depth.

V was shortened by 2 bases and J by 4 bases, with 12 bases between the two germline ends. Germline CDR1 and CDR2: SGHNT and YENEEA. CDR3 length: 15 residues. Sequenced material: memory CD4+ T cells sorted from blood. Subset specified: CD45RA-negative fraction. This TCR was recovered from a man between 18 and 35 years old in good health. The rearrangement uses TRBV11-3 and TRBJ1-5; no firm D call. The CDR3 here is CASSLPGSGNQPQHF. The CDR3 DNA follows: TGTGCCAGCAGCTTACCGGGAAGCGGTAATCAGCCCCAGCATTTT.